This TCR beta chain originates from a study of cytomegalovirus exposure and HLA in healthy donors. Background on the study: The 95 to 150 validation repertoires used a platform that matched the one used for the 550 to 800 first-cohort repertoires, as a later analysis reported.

Regarding this clone: Its antigen is still unknown.

Repertoires were generated with immunoSEQ multiplex PCR, while TCRdb's copy carries only in-frame clones and drops some. The sample lists some 180,000 clones; roughly three quarters were seen once. Germline CDR1 reads MNHNS; CDR2 reads SASEGT. This CDR3 comprises 15 residues. Trimming took off 3 bases at V and 6 bases at J, with 17 bases between the two ends. Study-level findings and limits: The study listed approximately 160 cytomegalovirus-associated TCR beta chains. Most TCRs appeared rarely, but some public TCRs recurred in many donors. Later, an analysis found that TCR clusters from the first cohort tended to co-occur in the 90 to 150 validation repertoires.

The source of this sequence is a woman between 25 and 40 years old in good health and CMV-seronegative. The J gene is TRBJ1-1, the V gene TRBV6-1; D remains unclear. Sequenced input: PBMCs. This CDR3 is CASSDWLGERAEAFF. In nucleotides, the CDR3 is TGTGCCAGCAGTGATTGGTTGGGAGAGAGAGCTGAAGCTTTCTTT.